A single TCR beta chain is shown here with its context. Its antigen is as yet unknown. The data belong to a study of T cells after yellow fever vaccination. Study-wide background: Fractions of low cell number were prepared using SMART-Seq v4 Ultra Low Input.

Making TCR cDNA involved 5'RACE template switching, which added UMIs and a universal primer site. From the 5' RACE reads, TCRdb called clonotypes with MiXCR, one entry per CDR3 protein. The sample has 200,000 to 250,000 distinct CDR3 sequences, 3.2% seen once; the top ten hold around 3.3%. General study results and limits: After the booster, approximately 96% of CD4 and 88% of CD8 primary-response clones were re-detected.

This CDR3 region has 15 residues. Per germline, CDR1 SGHNT and CDR2 YYREEE (reference sequence). V shed 7 bases and J shed 2 bases, with 17 bases lying between them. The sequence was obtained from a man aged 18 to 29 who received the YFV17D yellow fever vaccine. V usage is TRBV5-4 and J usage is TRBJ2-3, with D uncertain. Source: CD4+ T cells sorted from PBMCs, taken 10 days after the yellow fever booster vaccination. The CDR3 loop is CASQGRNGPTDTQYF. CDR3 DNA sequence: TGTGCCAGCCAAGGGCGGAACGGCCCCACAGATACGCAGTATTTT.